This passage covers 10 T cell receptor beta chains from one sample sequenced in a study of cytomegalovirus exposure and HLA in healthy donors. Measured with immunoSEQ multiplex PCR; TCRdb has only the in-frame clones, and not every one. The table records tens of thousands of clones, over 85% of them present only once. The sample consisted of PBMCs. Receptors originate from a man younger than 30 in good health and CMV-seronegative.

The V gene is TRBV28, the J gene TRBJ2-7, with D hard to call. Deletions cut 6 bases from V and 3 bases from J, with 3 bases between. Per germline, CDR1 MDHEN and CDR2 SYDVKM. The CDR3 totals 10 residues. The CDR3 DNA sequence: TGTGCCAGCAGCAACTACGAGCAGTACTTC. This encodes CASSNYEQYF.

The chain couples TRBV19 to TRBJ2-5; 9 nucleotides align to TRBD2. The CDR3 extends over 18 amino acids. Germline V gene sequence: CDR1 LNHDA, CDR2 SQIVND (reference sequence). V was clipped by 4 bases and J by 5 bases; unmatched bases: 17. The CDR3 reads CASSTSLVAGVVGETQYF. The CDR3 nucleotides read TGTGCCAGTAGTACCTCGTTAGTAGCGGGAGTCGTTGGGGAGACCCAGTACTTC.

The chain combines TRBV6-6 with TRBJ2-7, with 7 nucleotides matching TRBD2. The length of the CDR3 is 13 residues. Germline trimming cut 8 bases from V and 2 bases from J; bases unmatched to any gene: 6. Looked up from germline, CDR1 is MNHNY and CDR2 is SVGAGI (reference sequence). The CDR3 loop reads CASCRGGAYEQYF. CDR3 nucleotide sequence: TGTGCCAGCTGCCGTGGGGGGGCCTACGAGCAGTACTTC.

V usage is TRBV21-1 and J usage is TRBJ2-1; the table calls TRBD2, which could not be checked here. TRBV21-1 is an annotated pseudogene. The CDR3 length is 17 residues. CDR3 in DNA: TGTGCCAGCAGCAAGATCGAAGTGGGTAGCGGATACAATGAGCAGTTCTTC. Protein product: CASSKIEVGSGYNEQFF.

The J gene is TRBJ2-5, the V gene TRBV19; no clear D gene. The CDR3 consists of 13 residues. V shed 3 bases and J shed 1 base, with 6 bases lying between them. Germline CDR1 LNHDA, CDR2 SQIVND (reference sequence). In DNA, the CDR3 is TGTGCCAGTAGTATTGGCCTCCAAGAGACCCAGTACTTC. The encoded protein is CASSIGLQETQYF.

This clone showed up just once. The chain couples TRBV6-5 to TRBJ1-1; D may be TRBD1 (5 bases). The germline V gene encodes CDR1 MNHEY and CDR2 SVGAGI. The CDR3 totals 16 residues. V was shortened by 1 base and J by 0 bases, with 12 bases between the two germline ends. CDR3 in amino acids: CASSYFSQGMNTEAFF. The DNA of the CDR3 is TGTGCCAGCAGTTACTTCTCGCAGGGAATGAACACTGAAGCTTTCTTT.

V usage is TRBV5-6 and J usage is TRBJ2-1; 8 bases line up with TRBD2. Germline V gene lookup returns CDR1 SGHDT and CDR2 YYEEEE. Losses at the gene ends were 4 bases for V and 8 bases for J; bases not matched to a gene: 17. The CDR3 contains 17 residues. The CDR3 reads CASSPRGREGLGDEQFF. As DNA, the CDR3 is TGTGCCAGCAGCCCCAGGGGACGGGAGGGCCTCGGCGATGAGCAGTTCTTC. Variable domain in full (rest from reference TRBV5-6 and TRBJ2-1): DAGVTQSPTHLIKTRGQQVTLRCSPKSGHDTVSWYQQALGQGPQFIFQYYEEEERQRGNFPDRFSGHQFPNYSSELNVNALLLGDSALYLCASSPRGREGLGDEQFFGPGTRLTVL.

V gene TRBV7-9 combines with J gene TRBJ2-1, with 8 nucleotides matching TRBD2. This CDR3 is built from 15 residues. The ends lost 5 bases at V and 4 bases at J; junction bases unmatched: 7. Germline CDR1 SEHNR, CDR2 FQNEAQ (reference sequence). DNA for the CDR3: TGTGCCAGCAGCCCTCCGGGGACTAGATACAATGAGCAGTTCTTC. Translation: CASSPPGTRYNEQFF.

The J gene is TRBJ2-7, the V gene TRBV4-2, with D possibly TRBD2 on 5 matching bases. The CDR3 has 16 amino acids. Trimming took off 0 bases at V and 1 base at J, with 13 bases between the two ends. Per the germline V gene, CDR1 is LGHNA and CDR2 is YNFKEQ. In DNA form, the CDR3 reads TGTGCCAGCAGCCAAGATCTGAGCGGAGCTTCCTACGAGCAGTACTTC. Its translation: CASSQDLSGASYEQYF.

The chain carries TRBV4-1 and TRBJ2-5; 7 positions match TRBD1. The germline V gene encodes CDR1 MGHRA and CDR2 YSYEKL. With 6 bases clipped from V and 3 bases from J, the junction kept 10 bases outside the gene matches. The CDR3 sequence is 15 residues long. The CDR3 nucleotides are TGCGCCAGCAGTCGCCAGCCGGGACAGAAAGAGACCCAGTACTTC. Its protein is CASSRQPGQKETQYF.